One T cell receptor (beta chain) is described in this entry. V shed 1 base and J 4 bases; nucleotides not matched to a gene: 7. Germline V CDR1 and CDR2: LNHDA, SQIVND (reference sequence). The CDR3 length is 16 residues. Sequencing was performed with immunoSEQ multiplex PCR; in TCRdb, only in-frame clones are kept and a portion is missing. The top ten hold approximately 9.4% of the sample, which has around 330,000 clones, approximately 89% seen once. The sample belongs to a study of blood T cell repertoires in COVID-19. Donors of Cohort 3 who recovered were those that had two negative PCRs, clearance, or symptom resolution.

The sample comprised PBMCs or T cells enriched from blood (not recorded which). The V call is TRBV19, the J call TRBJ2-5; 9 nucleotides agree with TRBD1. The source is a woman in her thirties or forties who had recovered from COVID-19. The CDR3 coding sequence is TGTGCCAGTAGTATAGGGAGGACAGGGGACCGAGAGACCCAGTACTTC. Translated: CASSIGRTGDRETQYF.